This T cell receptor (beta chain) was observed in a study of blood T cells in healthy people across ages. The V end lost 4 bases, the J end lost 3 bases, and 17 bases lay between the germline ends. Germline V gene data show CDR1 as MNHEY and CDR2 as SMNVEV (reference sequence). The CDR3 spans 16 residues. Every participating donor contributed 8.5 to 10 milliliters of peripheral blood through a draw. Total RNA was extracted at no less than 5 micrograms per sample. Then a second PCR, running roughly 7 to 11 cycles, was carried out with a sample-barcoded 5' primer and a J-beta primer mix. TCRdb re-called the 5' RACE reads through MiXCR, storing one row per CDR3 protein. Altogether 1.8 million or so distinct CDR3 sequences are present, around 42% being singletons, with the ten largest covering about 23%. This clonotype has just a few counts.

Sample: blood. The sequence was obtained from a human donor in good health. The chain has TRBV27 and TRBJ2-3; TRBD1 might be the D (6 bases). CDR3 DNA sequence: TGTGCCAGCAGTTCCGGGGCAGGGGAAGTTACAGATACGCAGTATTTT. This sequence encodes CASSSGAGEVTDTQYF.